This passage covers 6 T cell receptor beta chains from one sample sequenced in a study of CD8 T cells in ankylosing spondylitis. TCRdb ran MiXCR on the 5' RACE reads and lists one entry per CDR3 protein. This repertoire shows about 130,000 distinct CDR3 sequences, approximately 10% found once; its top ten account for about 4%. Input material: blood, either unsorted or a sorted T cell fraction (not recorded which). Source of these receptors: a female donor with ankylosing spondylitis or in good health (not recorded which).

Of note for this clonotype: A much larger clone sits a single nucleotide away, making a read error possible. The chain employs TRBV6-1 and TRBJ1-4; 7 bases are a match to TRBD1. Per germline, CDR1 MNHNS and CDR2 SASEGT. CDR3 size: 14 residues. CDR3 region: CASSRDRTNENLFF. The CDR3 nucleotides read TGTGCCAGCAGTCGGGACAGAACTAATGAAAATCTGTTTTTT.

This clonotype was found many times. The chain employs TRBV5-1 and TRBJ2-7; 9 bases are shared with TRBD2. This CDR3 has 15 amino acids. Germline values: CDR1 SGHRS, CDR2 YFSETQ. After removal of 4 bases from V and 5 bases from J, the junction contained 10 bases not matched to a gene. The CDR3 DNA sequence: TGCGCCAGCAGCCCGTTTGCGGGAGGGCCGGACGAGCAGTACTTC. Its protein is CASSPFAGGPDEQYF.

The sample holds many counts of this clonotype. The CDR3 is CVSAGQGYYGYTF. The CDR3 DNA follows: TGTGTAAGCGCGGGACAGGGATACTATGGCTACACCTTC. This chain links TRBV7-9 with TRBJ1-2; 9 bases fit TRBD1. This CDR3 is built from 13 residues. Per germline, CDR1 SEHNR and CDR2 FQNEAQ (reference sequence).

Ten or more counts support this clonotype. The rearrangement uses TRBV7-2 and TRBJ2-1; D is unclear. This CDR3 has 14 amino acids. Per the germline V gene, CDR1 is SGHTA and CDR2 is FQGNSA. V dropped 5 bases and J dropped 5 bases, with 13 bases sitting between them. CDR3 protein: CASSPHLLNNEQFF. Written as DNA, the CDR3 is TGTGCCAGCAGCCCCCATCTCCTTAACAATGAGCAGTTCTTC.

This clonotype was seen repeatedly, ten times or more. The rearrangement joins TRBV20-1 to TRBJ1-2, with D perhaps TRBD1 (6 bases). This CDR3 is 13 amino acids long. V lost 5 bases and J lost 4, with 14 bases in between. The germline V gene encodes CDR1 DFQATT and CDR2 SNEGSKA (reference sequence). The CDR3 sequence is CSAGPGGLYGYTF. For the CDR3, the DNA is TGCAGTGCTGGCCCCGGGGGCCTCTATGGCTACACCTTC.

Turning to this clonotype: A read error may produce the germline difference seen at one junction end. V is TRBV5-1 and J is TRBJ2-1, with TRBD2 matching over 7 bases. The CDR3 length is 15 residues. Per the germline V gene, CDR1 is SGHRS and CDR2 is YFSETQ. DNA for the CDR3: TGTACCAGCAGCTTCAGGACTAGTGGTGTCGATGAGCAGTTCTTC. Amino acid sequence: CTSSFRTSGVDEQFF.